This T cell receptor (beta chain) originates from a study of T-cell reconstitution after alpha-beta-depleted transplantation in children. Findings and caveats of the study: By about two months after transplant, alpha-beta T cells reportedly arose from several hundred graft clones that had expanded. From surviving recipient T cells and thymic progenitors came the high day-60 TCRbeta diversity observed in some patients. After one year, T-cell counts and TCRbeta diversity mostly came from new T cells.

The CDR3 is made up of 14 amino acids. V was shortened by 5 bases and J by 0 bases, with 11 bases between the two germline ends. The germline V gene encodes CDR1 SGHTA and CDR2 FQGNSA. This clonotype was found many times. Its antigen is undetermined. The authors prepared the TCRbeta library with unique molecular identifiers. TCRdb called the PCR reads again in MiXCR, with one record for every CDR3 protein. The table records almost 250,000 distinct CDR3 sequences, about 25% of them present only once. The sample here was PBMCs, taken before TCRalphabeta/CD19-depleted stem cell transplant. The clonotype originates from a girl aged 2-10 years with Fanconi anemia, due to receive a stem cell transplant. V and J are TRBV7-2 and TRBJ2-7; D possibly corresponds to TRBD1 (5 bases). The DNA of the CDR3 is TGTGCCAGCAGCACAGGCAATCCCTCCTACGAGCAGTACTTC. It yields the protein CASSTGNPSYEQYF.